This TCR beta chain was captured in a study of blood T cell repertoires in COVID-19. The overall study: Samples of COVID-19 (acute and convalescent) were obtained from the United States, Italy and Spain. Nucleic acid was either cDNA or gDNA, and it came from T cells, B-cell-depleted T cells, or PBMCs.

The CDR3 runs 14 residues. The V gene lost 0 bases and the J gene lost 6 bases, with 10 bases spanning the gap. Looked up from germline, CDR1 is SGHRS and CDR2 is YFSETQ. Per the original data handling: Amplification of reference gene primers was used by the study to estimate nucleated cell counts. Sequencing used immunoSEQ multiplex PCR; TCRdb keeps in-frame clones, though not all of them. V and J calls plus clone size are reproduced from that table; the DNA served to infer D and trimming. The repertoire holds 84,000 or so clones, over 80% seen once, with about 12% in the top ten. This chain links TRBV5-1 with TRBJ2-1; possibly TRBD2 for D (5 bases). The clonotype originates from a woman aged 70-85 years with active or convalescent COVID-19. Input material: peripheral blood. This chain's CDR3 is CASSLGLLSNEQFF. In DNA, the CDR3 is TGCGCCAGCAGCTTGGGACTATTATCCAATGAGCAGTTCTTC. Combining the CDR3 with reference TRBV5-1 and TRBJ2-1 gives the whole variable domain KAGVTQTPRYLIKTRGQQVTLSCSPISGHRSVSWYQQTPGQGLQFLFEYFSETQRNKGNFPGRFSGRQFSNSRSEMNVSTLELGDSALYLCASSLGLLSNEQFFGPGTRLTVL.